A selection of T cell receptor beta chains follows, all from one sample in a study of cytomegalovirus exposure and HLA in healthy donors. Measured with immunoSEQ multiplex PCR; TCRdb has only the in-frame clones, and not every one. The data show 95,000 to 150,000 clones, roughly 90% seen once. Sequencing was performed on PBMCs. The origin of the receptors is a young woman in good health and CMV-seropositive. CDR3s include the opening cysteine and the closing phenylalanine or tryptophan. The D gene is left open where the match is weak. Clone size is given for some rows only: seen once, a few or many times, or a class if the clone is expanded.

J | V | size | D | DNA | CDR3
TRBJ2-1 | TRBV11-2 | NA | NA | TGTGCCAGCAGCTTAGTGTATTGGGCAAGCTCCTACAATGAGCAGTTCTTC | CASSLVYWASSYNEQFF
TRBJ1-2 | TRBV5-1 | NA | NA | TGCGCCAGCAGCTTGGCCAGCGGACAGCTTTCTAACTATGGCTACACCTTC | CASSLASGQLSNYGYTF
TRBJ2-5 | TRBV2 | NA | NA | TGTGCCAGCAGTGTCCAGGCCCCCCGAGAGACCCAGTACTTC | CASSVQAPRETQYF
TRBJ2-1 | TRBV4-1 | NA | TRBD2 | TGCGCCAGCAGACAAGATTTAGGACTAGCGGGAGGGCCAGGGGGGGAGCAGTTCTTC | CASRQDLGLAGGPGGEQFF
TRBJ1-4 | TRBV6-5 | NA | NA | TGTGCCAGCAGGCGCCAAGGAGAAGAAAAACTGTTTTTT | CASRRQGEEKLFF
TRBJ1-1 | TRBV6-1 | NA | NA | TGTGCCAGCATTTTACACTATATGGGCACTGAAGCTTTCTTT | CASILHYMGTEAFF
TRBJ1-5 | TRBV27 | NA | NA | TGTGCCAGCAGTTTTAAGGCGGTTAATAGCAATCAGCCCCAGCATTTT | CASSFKAVNSNQPQHF
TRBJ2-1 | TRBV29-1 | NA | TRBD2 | TGCAGCGTTGGCACGACTAGCGGACCATCCTACAATGAGCAGTTCTTC | CSVGTTSGPSYNEQFF
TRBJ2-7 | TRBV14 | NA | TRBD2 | TGTGCCAGCAGCCAATTAAATACCGGGACTAGCGGGGCCGAGCAGTACTTC | CASSQLNTGTSGAEQYF
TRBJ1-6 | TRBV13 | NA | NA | TGTGCCAGCAGCTTAGGTGGGCAGGAATTTAATTCACCCCTCCACTTT | CASSLGGQEFNSPLHF
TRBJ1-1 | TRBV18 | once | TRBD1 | TGTGCCAGCTCACCGTCGACAGGGAGCACTGAAGCTTTCTTT | CASSPSTGSTEAFF
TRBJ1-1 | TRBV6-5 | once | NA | TGTGCCAGCAGAATGGGACACCAGAACACTGAAGCTTTCTTT | CASRMGHQNTEAFF
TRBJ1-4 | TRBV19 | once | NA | TGTGCCAGTAGTACCGGGATCGGAAATGAAAAACTGTTTTTT | CASSTGIGNEKLFF
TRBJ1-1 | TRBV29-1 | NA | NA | TGCAGCCCCAGACGGCTCGGCGGGGCTGAAGCTTTCTTT | CSPRRLGGAEAFF
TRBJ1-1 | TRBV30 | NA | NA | TGTGCCTGGAGTAATAGACCCTGGACGGACTACACTGAAGCTTTCTTT | CAWSNRPWTDYTEAFF
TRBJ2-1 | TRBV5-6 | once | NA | TGTGCCAGCAGCTTGGTAGGGGATAGGCAGTTCTTC | CASSLVGDRQFF
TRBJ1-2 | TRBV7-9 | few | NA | TGTGCCAGCAGCTCCCCCACAACAGGTGCTCAGGGCTACACCTTC | CASSSPTTGAQGYTF
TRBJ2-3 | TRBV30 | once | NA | TGTGCCTGGAGTGTACCCGGGGGTGCAGATACGCAGTATTTT | CAWSVPGGADTQYF
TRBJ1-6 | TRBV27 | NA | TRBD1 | TGTGCCAGCAGTGTACAGGGGGCTTTGGATAATTCACCCCTCCACTTT | CASSVQGALDNSPLHF
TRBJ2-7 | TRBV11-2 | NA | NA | TGTGCCAGCACCACTTATATGGAACAGAAAACCTACGAGCAGTACTTC | CASTTYMEQKTYEQYF
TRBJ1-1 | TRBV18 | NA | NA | TGTGCCAGCTCCCCCATACAGGGTGAAGCTTTCTTT | CASSPIQGEAFF
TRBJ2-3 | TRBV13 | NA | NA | TGTGCCAGCAGCCCCGGATTCGAGACAGGCACAGATACGCAGTATTTT | CASSPGFETGTDTQYF
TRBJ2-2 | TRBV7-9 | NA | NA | TGTGCCAGCAGCTTAACGGTTCAACGAACCGGGGAGCTGTTTTTT | CASSLTVQRTGELFF
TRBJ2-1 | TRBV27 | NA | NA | TGTGCCAGCAGCTCTCTCGAGACTAGTTACAATGAGCAGTTCTTC | CASSSLETSYNEQFF
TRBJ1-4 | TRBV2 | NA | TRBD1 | TGTGCCAGCAGTGCAGGGGGCCAAACTAATGAAAAACTGTTTTTT | CASSAGGQTNEKLFF
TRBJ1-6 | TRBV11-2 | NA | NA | TGTGCCAGCAGCTTCGGACAGCATGGTTCACCCCTCCACTTT | CASSFGQHGSPLHF
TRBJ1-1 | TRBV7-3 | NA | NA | TGTGCCAGCAGCTTAACCGGGGGAAGCACAGCTTTCTTT | CASSLTGGSTAFF
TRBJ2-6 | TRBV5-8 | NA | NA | TGTGCCAGCAGCTTGGTCAGTCGCTCTGGGGCCAACGTCCTGACTTTC | CASSLVSRSGANVLTF
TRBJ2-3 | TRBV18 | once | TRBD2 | TGTGCCAGCTCACCCTTAGGGCTAGCGGGTACTAGCACAGATACGCAGTATTTT | CASSPLGLAGTSTDTQYF
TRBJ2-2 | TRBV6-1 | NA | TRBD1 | TGTGCCAGCTATGGACAGGGACTTCCAACCGGGGAGCTGTTTTTT | CASYGQGLPTGELFF
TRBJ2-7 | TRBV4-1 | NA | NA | TGCGCCAGCAGCCGAAAAGACAGATACGAGCAGTACTTC | CASSRKDRYEQYF
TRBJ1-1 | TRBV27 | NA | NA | TGTGCCAGCAGTTTATTTCAGTCGAAGAACACTGAAGCTTTCTTT | CASSLFQSKNTEAFF
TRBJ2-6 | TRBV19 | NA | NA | TGTGCCAGTAGTATAGATCGCGGGCGCGTCCTGACTTTC | CASSIDRGRVLTF
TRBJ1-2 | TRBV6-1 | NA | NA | TGTGCCAGCAGAAATCAGGGATACGGCTACACCTTC | CASRNQGYGYTF
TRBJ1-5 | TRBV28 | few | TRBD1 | TGTGCCAGCAGTTTAAGGGGGCGTCAGCCCCAGCATTTT | CASSLRGRQPQHF
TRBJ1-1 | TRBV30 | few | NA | TGTGCCTGGAGTACAACGGGGACTGAAGCTTTCTTT | CAWSTTGTEAFF
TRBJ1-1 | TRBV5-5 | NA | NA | TGTGCCAGCAGCTTCCTGGGGGCTGGGACTGAAGCTTTCTTT | CASSFLGAGTEAFF
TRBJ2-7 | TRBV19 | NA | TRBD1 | TGTGCCAGTAGTCCAGGGACAGGGGGTAGGTACGAGCAGTACTTC | CASSPGTGGRYEQYF
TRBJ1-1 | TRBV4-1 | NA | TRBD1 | TGCGCCAGCAGCCAAGAGGAGACAGGGTATCTAGTTGCGGACACTGAAGCTTTCTTT | CASSQEETGYLVADTEAFF
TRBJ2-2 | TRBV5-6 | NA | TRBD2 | TGTGCCAGCAGCGCTTACTTTGGGGAGGGAGGCACCGGGGAGCTGTTTTTT | CASSAYFGEGGTGELFF
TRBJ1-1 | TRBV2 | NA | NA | TGTGCCAGCAGTTTCAGGGATACTAACACTGAAGCTTTCTTT | CASSFRDTNTEAFF